Listed below are T cell receptor beta chains from one sample, sequenced in a study of response to subunit inactivated influenza vaccine. TCRdb passed the RT-PCR reads through MiXCR, listing each CDR3 protein once. This repertoire shows roughly 550,000 distinct CDR3 sequences, less than 25% found once; its top ten account for under 3.5%. These same data were also listed under a study on T cells expressing NK-cell markers.

Sequenced here: CD4+ T cells sorted from PBMCs, sampled 11 to 12 days after vaccination. These receptors all stem from a man aged 45-60 years who received an inactivated influenza vaccine. Each CDR3 is given with its conserved first and last residue. The order of the fields is D gene, clone size, V gene, J gene, CDR3 DNA, CDR3 protein. A D gene is named only where the DNA matches it firmly. Part of the rows lack a size; the others show once, few, many or a class for expanded clones.

D: TRBD1
size: many
V: TRBV6-2/TRBV6-3
J: TRBJ2-7
DNA: TGTGCCAGCAGCCTGGGACAGGGGCGCTACGAGCAGTACTTC
CDR3: CASSLGQGRYEQYF

D: TRBD2
size: few
V: TRBV10-3
J: TRBJ2-1
DNA: TGTGCCATCAGTACGAGCGGGGGGAACTCCTACAATGAGCAGTTCTTC
CDR3: CAISTSGGNSYNEQFF

D: .
size: many
V: TRBV12-3/TRBV12-4
J: TRBJ1-2
DNA: TGCGCCAGCAGCTTGAGTGGAAACTATGGCTACACCTTC
CDR3: CASSLSGNYGYTF

D: .
size: .
V: TRBV3-1
J: TRBJ1-5
DNA: TGTGCCAGCAGCCCCGACAGCGATCAGCCCCAGCATTTT
CDR3: CASSPDSDQPQHF

D: TRBD1
size: .
V: TRBV19
J: TRBJ2-5
DNA: TGTGCCAGTAGTATCGCGGACAGGGAAGAGACCCAGTACTTC
CDR3: CASSIADREETQYF

D: .
size: few
V: TRBV6-2/TRBV6-3
J: TRBJ2-7
DNA: TGTGCCAGCAGCTCCTGGTGGGGCCCCTTCTACGAGCAGTACTTC
CDR3: CASSSWWGPFYEQYF

D: .
size: .
V: TRBV28
J: TRBJ1-2
DNA: TGTGCCAGCAGACGTACAGTCTGGGGCTACACCTTC
CDR3: CASRRTVWGYTF

D: .
size: .
V: TRBV9
J: TRBJ2-6
DNA: TGTGCCAGCAGCGTAGCTTTTATTTCCTCTGGGGCCAACGTCCTGACTTTC
CDR3: CASSVAFISSGANVLTF

D: .
size: .
V: TRBV20-1
J: TRBJ2-7
DNA: TGCAGCGGCGGCACTTCCTACGAGCAGTACTTC
CDR3: CSGGTSYEQYF

D: .
size: .
V: TRBV5-6
J: TRBJ1-1
DNA: TGTGCCAGCAGCCCTGACCGACAGGTTATGGCTTTCTTT
CDR3: CASSPDRQVMAFF

D: TRBD2
size: few
V: TRBV7-8
J: TRBJ2-1
DNA: TGTGCCAGCAGCTTAGCCGGGACTAGCGGGCGCAATGAGCAGTTCTTC
CDR3: CASSLAGTSGRNEQFF

D: .
size: .
V: TRBV20-1
J: TRBJ2-7
DNA: TGCAGTGCCCCGCCCAACGGGAGACAGAGCTCCTACGAGCAGTACTTC
CDR3: CSAPPNGRQSSYEQYF

D: TRBD1
size: few
V: TRBV6-2/TRBV6-3
J: TRBJ1-5
DNA: TGTGCCAGCAGCTCCGGGACAGGGAGAATGCGAGCCCAGCATTTT
CDR3: CASSSGTGRMRAQHF

D: .
size: once
V: TRBV11-2
J: TRBJ2-7
DNA: TGTGCCAGCGGGCGGAGCTCCTACGAGCAGTACTTC
CDR3: CASGRSSYEQYF